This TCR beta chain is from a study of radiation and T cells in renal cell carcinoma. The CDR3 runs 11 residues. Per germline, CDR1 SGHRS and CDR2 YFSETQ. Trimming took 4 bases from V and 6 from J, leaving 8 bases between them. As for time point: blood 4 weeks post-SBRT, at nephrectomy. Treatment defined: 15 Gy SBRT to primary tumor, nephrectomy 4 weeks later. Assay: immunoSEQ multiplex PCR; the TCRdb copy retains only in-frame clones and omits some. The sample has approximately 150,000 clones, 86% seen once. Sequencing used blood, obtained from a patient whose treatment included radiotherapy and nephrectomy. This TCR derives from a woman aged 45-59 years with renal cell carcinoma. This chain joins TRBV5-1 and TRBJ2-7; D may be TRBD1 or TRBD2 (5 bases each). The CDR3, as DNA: TGCGCCAGCAGCCCCGGGGCCGAGCAGTACTTC. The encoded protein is CASSPGAEQYF. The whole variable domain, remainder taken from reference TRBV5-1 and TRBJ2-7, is KAGVTQTPRYLIKTRGQQVTLSCSPISGHRSVSWYQQTPGQGLQFLFEYFSETQRNKGNFPGRFSGRQFSNSRSEMNVSTLELGDSALYLCASSPGAEQYFGPGTRLTVT.